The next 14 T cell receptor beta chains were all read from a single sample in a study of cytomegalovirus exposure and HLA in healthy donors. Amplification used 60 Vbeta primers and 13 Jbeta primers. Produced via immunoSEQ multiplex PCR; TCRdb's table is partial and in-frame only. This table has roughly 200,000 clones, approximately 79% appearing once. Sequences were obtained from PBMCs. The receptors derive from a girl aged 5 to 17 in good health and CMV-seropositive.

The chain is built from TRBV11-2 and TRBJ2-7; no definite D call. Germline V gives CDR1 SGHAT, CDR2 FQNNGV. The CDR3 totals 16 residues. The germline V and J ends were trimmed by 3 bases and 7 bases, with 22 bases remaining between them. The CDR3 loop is CASSFLGVDPRREQYF. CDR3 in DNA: TGTGCCAGCAGCTTTTTAGGAGTTGACCCCCGTAGGGAGCAGTACTTC.

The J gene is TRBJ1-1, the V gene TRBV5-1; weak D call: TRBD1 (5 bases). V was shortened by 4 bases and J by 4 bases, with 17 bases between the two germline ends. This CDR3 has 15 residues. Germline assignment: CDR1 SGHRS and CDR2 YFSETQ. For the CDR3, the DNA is TGCGCCAGCAGCCCGGACGGGGGAGCTAGCACTGAAGCTTTCTTT. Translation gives CASSPDGGASTEAFF.

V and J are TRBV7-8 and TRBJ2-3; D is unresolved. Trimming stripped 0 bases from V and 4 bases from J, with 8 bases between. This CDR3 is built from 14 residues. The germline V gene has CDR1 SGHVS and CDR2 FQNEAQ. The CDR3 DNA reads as TGTGCCAGCAGCTTAGCGCGCGTGCCAGATACGCAGTATTTT. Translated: CASSLARVPDTQYF. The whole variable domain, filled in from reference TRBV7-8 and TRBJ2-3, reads GAGVSQSPRYKVAKRGQDVALRCDPISGHVSLFWYQQALGQGPEFLTYFQNEAQLDKSGLPSDRFFAERPEGSVSTLKIQRTQQEDSAVYLCASSLARVPDTQYFGPGTRLTVL.

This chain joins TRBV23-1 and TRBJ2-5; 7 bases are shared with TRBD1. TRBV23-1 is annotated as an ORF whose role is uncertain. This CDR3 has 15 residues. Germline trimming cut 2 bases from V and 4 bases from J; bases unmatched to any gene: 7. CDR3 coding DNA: TGCGCCAGCAGTCAACCGGACAGGTCCCGAGAGACCCAGTACTTC. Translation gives CASSQPDRSRETQYF.

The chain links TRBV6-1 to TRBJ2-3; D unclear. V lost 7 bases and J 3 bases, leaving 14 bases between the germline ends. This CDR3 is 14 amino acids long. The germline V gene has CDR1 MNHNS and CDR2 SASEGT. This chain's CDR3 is CASKPRWLTDTQYF. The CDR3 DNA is TGTGCCAGCAAGCCTAGGTGGCTTACAGATACGCAGTATTTT.

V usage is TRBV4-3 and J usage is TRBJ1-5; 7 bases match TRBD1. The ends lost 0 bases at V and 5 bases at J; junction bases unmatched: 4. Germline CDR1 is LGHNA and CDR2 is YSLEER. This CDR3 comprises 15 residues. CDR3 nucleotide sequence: TGCGCCAGCAGCCAAGATTTGACAGGGTATCAGCCCCAGCATTTT. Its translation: CASSQDLTGYQPQHF.

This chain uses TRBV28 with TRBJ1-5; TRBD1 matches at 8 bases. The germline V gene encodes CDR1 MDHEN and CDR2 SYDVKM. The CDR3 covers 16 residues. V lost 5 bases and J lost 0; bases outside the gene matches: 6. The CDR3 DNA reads TGTGCCAGCAGTGCCGACAGGGGCAATAGCAATCAGCCCCAGCATTTT. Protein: CASSADRGNSNQPQHF.

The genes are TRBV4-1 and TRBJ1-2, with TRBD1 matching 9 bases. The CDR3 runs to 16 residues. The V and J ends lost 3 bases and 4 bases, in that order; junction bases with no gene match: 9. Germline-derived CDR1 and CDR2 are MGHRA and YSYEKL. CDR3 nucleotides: TGCGCCAGCAGCCACCAGGGACAGGGCACTTTCTATGGCTACACCTTC. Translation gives CASSHQGQGTFYGYTF.

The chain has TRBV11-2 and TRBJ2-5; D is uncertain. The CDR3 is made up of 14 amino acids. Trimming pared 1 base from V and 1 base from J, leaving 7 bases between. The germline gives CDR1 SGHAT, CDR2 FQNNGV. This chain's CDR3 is CASSLGGLQETQYF. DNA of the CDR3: TGTGCCAGCAGCTTAGGTGGCCTCCAAGAGACCCAGTACTTC.

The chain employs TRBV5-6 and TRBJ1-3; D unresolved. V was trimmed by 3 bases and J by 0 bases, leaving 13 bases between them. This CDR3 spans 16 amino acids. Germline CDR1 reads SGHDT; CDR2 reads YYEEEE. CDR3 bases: TGTGCCAGCAGCTCCCGTTGGCGGTCCTCTGGAAACACCATATATTTT. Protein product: CASSSRWRSSGNTIYF.

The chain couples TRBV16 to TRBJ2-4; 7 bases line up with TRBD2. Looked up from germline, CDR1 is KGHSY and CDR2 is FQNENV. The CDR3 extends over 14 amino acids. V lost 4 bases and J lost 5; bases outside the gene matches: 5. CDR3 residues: CASSRPGLENIQYF. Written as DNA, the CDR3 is TGTGCCAGCAGCCGCCCCGGACTAGAAAACATTCAGTACTTC.

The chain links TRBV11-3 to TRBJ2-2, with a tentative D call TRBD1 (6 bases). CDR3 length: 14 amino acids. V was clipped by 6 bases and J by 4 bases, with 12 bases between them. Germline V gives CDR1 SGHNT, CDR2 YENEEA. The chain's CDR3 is CASRGRGGTGELFF. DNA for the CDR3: TGTGCCAGCAGAGGGAGAGGGGGCACCGGGGAGCTGTTTTTT.

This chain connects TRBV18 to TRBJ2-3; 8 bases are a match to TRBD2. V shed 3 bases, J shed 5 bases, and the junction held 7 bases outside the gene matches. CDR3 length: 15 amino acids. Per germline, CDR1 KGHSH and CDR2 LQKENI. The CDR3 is CASSPSGSPQDTQYF. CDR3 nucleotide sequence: TGTGCCAGCTCACCCAGCGGGAGCCCCCAAGATACGCAGTATTTT.

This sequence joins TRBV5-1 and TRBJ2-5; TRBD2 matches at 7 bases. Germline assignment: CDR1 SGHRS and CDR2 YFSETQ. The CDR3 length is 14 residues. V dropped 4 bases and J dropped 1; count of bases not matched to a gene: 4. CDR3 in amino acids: CASSPGLVQETQYF. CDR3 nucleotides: TGCGCCAGCAGCCCTGGACTAGTCCAAGAGACCCAGTACTTC.